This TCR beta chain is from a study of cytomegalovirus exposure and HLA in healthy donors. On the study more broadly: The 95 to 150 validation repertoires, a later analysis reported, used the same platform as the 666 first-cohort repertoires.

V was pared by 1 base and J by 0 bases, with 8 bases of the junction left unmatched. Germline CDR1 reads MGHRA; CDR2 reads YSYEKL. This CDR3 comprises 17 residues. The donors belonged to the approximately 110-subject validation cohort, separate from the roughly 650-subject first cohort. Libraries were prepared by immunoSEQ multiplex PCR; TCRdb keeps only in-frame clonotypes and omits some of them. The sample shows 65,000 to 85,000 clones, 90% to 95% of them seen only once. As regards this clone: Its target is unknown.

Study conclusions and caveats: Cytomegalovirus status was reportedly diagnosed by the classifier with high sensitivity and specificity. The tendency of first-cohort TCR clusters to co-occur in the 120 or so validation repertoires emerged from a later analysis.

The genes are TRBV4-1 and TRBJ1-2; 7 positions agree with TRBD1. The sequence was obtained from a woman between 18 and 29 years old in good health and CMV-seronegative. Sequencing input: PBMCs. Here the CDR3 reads CASSQVGFRGPNYGYTF. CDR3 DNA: TGCGCCAGCAGCCAAGTCGGGTTTAGGGGGCCTAACTATGGCTACACCTTC.